These T cell receptor beta chains were read from a single sample in a study of blood T cell repertoires in COVID-19. Clones were read by immunoSEQ multiplex PCR, and TCRdb kept only the in-frame ones, dropping some. Of 150,000 or so clones listed, about 80% were seen once; the top ten hold 3% to 4%. Sequences were obtained from PBMCs or T cells enriched from blood (not recorded which). Receptors originate from a woman aged 55-70 years who had recovered from COVID-19. Each CDR3 is given with its conserved first and last residue. The D gene is left open where the match is weak. Where a row states a size, it is once, few, many or the class of an expanded clone; other rows omit it.

v_call	d_call	clone_size	j_call	cdr3_length	cdr3_aa	cdr3_nt
TRBV12-3/TRBV12-4	-	-	TRBJ2-1	12	CASKSNYNEQFF	TGTGCCAGCAAGAGTAACTACAATGAGCAGTTCTTC
TRBV6-5	TRBD1	-	TRBJ1-4	14	CASSRTGTNEKLFF	TGTGCCAGCAGTAGGACAGGAACTAATGAAAAACTGTTTTTT
TRBV5-1	-	-	TRBJ2-7	13	CASAYDRSYEQYF	TGCGCCAGCGCCTACGACAGGTCCTACGAGCAGTACTTC
TRBV24-1	-	-	TRBJ2-7	14	CATSDGGYEHEQYF	TGTGCCACCAGTGACGGAGGGTATGAGCACGAGCAGTACTTC
TRBV2	-	once	TRBJ2-5	13	CASTAQGQETQYF	TGTGCCAGCACCGCGCAGGGGCAAGAGACCCAGTACTTC
TRBV5-1	-	-	TRBJ1-2	14	CASSLRGGNYGYTF	TGCGCCAGCAGCTTGCGGGGGGGTAACTATGGCTACACCTTC
TRBV5-1	-	-	TRBJ1-4	17	CASSLQGSLRANEKLFF	TGCGCCAGCAGCTTACAGGGATCCCTCCGGGCTAATGAAAAACTGTTTTTT
TRBV7-2	TRBD2	-	TRBJ2-7	15	CASSLGLAGGYEQYF	TGTGCCAGCAGCTTAGGACTAGCGGGGGGCTACGAGCAGTACTTC
TRBV30	-	-	TRBJ2-3	14	CAWSVSGTGKTQYF	TGTGCCTGGAGTGTAAGCGGGACAGGTAAAACGCAGTATTTT
TRBV24-1	-	many	TRBJ2-7	15	CATSDFKKGAYEQYF	TGTGCCACCAGTGATTTCAAAAAGGGAGCTTACGAGCAGTACTTC
TRBV7-8	TRBD1	-	TRBJ1-2	17	CASSLEFSDRGPDGYTF	TGTGCCAGCAGCTTGGAATTCTCCGACAGGGGGCCAGATGGCTACACCTTC
TRBV5-1	TRBD2	-	TRBJ2-5	14	CASSPGLGGETQYF	TGCGCCAGCAGCCCGGGACTAGGGGGAGAGACCCAGTACTTC
TRBV7-2	TRBD2	once	TRBJ2-3	15	CASSLVSGGTDTQYF	TGTGCCAGCAGCTTAGTTAGCGGGGGCACAGATACGCAGTATTTT
TRBV6-1	-	-	TRBJ1-2	17	CASSEGLLMTRADGYTF	TGTGCCAGCAGTGAAGGACTTTTGATGACGCGGGCGGATGGCTACACCTTC
TRBV24-1	-	-	TRBJ2-1	16	CATSDSRAGQYNEQFF	TGTGCCACCAGTGATTCACGGGCGGGACAGTACAATGAGCAGTTCTTC
TRBV27	TRBD1	few	TRBJ1-5	17	CASSPGTAWGVHQPQHF	TGTGCCAGCAGTCCCGGGACAGCTTGGGGGGTTCATCAGCCCCAGCATTTT
TRBV27	-	few	TRBJ2-2	16	CASSPQGGVGTGELFF	TGTGCCAGCAGTCCCCAGGGAGGAGTCGGCACCGGGGAGCTGTTTTTT
TRBV5-1	-	-	TRBJ1-6	15	CASSRLDRDNSPLHF	TGCGCCAGCAGCAGATTAGATAGAGATAATTCACCCCTCCACTTT
TRBV6-5	TRBD1	-	TRBJ2-5	14	CASIRDRLGETQYF	TGTGCCAGCATCCGGGACAGGCTAGGGGAGACCCAGTACTTC
TRBV2	-	-	TRBJ1-3	13	CASSQQVKDTIYF	TGTGCCAGCAGTCAACAGGTTAAAGACACCATATATTTT
TRBV10-3	-	-	TRBJ1-4	13	CAISQGSNEKLFF	TGTGCCATCAGCCAGGGCTCTAATGAAAAACTGTTTTTT